This T cell receptor (beta chain) was found in a study of cytomegalovirus exposure and HLA in healthy donors. Whole-study results and caveats: Reportedly, TCR beta sequences accurately predicted HLA-A and HLA-B alleles in most subjects.

With V trimmed by 6 bases and J by 7 bases, 8 bases remained unmatched. Germline V CDR1 and CDR2: SNHLY, FYNNEI. The CDR3 is 14 amino acids. About this clone itself: The antigen is unknown.

This PCR relied on a set of 60 Vbeta primers and 13 Jbeta primers. Assay: immunoSEQ multiplex PCR; the TCRdb copy retains only in-frame clones and omits some. In the table there are some 130,000 clones, about 80% of which are singletons. There were likely unrecorded immune exposures, though donors were nominally healthy when sampled. This chain connects TRBV2 to TRBJ1-5; 8 positions agree with TRBD1. Sequencing used PBMCs. This TCR derives from a man in his thirties or forties in good health. The CDR3 reads CASSSGGAGQPQHF. The CDR3 DNA reads TGTGCCAGCAGCTCAGGGGGCGCAGGGCAGCCCCAGCATTTT.